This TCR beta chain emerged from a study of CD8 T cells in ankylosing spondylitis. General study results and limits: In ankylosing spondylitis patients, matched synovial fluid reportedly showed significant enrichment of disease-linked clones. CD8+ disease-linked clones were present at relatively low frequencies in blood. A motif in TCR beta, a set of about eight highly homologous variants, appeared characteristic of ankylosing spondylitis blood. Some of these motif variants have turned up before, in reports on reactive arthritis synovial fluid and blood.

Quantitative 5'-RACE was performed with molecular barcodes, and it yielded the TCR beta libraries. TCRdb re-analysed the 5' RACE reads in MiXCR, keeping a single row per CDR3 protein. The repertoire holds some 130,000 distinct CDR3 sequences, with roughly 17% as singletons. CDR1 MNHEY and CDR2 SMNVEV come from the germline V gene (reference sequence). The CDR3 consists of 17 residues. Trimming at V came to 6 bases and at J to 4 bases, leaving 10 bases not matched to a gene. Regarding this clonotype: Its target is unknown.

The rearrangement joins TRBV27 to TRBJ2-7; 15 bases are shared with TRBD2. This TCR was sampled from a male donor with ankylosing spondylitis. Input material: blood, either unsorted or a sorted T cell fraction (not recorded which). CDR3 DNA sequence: TGTGCCAGCAGGAAAGGGGGGGGACTAGCGGGAGGTTACGAGCAGTACTTC. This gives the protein CASRKGGGLAGGYEQYF.